The present TCR beta chain was sequenced within a study of blood T cell repertoires in COVID-19. Study as a whole: The analysed material was cDNA or gDNA that came from T cells, B-cell-depleted T cells, or PBMCs.

Profiling relied on immunoSEQ multiplex PCR, and the TCRdb table lists in-frame clones only, not all of them. The data contain around 330,000 clones, around 89% of them singletons. CDR3 length: 15 amino acids. Germline V gene data show CDR1 as MDHEN and CDR2 as SYDVKM. The V and J ends lost 4 bases and 1 base respectively, with 14 bases between them. Source material: peripheral blood. This chain connects TRBV28 to TRBJ2-7; tentative D call: TRBD1 (5 bases). The receptor's source is a woman between 50 and 59 years old with active or convalescent COVID-19. CDR3 protein: CASSYAGHGSYEQYF. As DNA, the CDR3 is TGTGCCAGCAGTTATGCAGGGCACGGGTCCTACGAGCAGTACTTC.